These 20 T cell receptor beta chains originate from one sample sequenced in a study of technical replicates of blood from a few donors. This table comes from immunoSEQ multiplex PCR, and its TCRdb copy is limited to in-frame clones, with some not included. The sample holds fewer than 70,000 clones, around 88% seen once. Source material: PBMCs. These receptors originate from a human donor in good health. Some clones in this sample may be carry-over from other donors' samples.

The count of this clone is one. This sequence joins TRBV19 and TRBJ1-6; TRBD1 might be the D (5 bases). Germline assignment: CDR1 LNHDA and CDR2 SQIVND (reference sequence). The CDR3 consists of 15 residues. V lost 5 bases to trimming and J lost 2 bases, with 10 bases between them. The CDR3 loop is CASSGGDAYNSPLHF. The CDR3 DNA follows: TGTGCCAGTAGTGGGGGGGACGCCTATAATTCACCCCTCCACTTT.

The gene calls are TRBV4-1 and TRBJ2-3; D possibly corresponds to TRBD2 (7 bases). The CDR3 consists of 16 residues. Germline values: CDR1 MGHRA, CDR2 YSYEKL. V gave up 0 bases and J gave up 2 bases, with 12 bases separating them. CDR3 nucleotides: TGCGCCAGCAGCCAAGACTTTGCGGGGGCCACAGATACGCAGTATTTT. Translated, it gives CASSQDFAGATDTQYF.

The genes are TRBV18 and TRBJ1-3, with no clear D. Trimming shortened V by 4 bases and J by 7 bases, and 11 bases separated the two germline ends. Germline V gene lookup returns CDR1 KGHSH and CDR2 LQKENI. This CDR3 spans 13 amino acids. The CDR3 protein is CASSRLSGNTIYF. The CDR3 nucleotides are TGTGCCAGCTCACGTCTGTCCGGGAACACCATATATTTT. Looking up the rest from reference TRBV18 and TRBJ1-3 gives the full variable domain: NAGVMQNPRHLVRRRGQEARLRCSPMKGHSHVYWYRQLPEEGLKFMVYLQKENIIDESGMPKERFSAEFPKEGPSILRIQQVVRGDSAAYFCASSRLSGNTIYFGEGSWLTVV.

V usage is TRBV4-1 and J usage is TRBJ2-1, with D unclear. The V end was cut by 3 bases, the J end by 0 bases, with 9 bases between. CDR3 size: 15 residues. Germline CDR1 reads MGHRA; CDR2 reads YSYEKL. DNA of the CDR3: TGCGCCAGCAGCCAGTTATCCAGCTCCTACAATGAGCAGTTCTTC. Translated, it gives CASSQLSSSYNEQFF.

The chain has TRBV5-8 and TRBJ2-7; D perhaps matches TRBD1 (5 bases). The CDR3 contains 16 residues. The germline gives CDR1 SGHTS, CDR2 YDEGEE. V was clipped by 2 bases and J by 2 bases, with 17 bases between them. The CDR3 is CASSLTGAGKTYEQYF. CDR3 DNA sequence: TGTGCCAGCAGCTTAACCGGTGCAGGGAAGACCTACGAGCAGTACTTC.

The V call is TRBV6-6, the J call TRBJ1-1; TRBD1 agrees at 10 bases. The CDR3 length is 14 residues. CDR1 MNHNY and CDR2 SVGAGI come from the germline V gene (reference sequence). The ends lost 4 bases at V and 11 bases at J; junction bases unmatched: 10. DNA of the CDR3: TGTGCCAGCAGTTTTCCGGGACAGGGGCCTGCGGCTTTCTTT. Its translation: CASSFPGQGPAAFF.

This clone has more than one count but fewer than ten. The rearrangement links TRBV12-5 to TRBJ2-3, with a weak D call TRBD2 (7 bases). Trimming cost V 5 bases and J 7 bases, with 19 bases left between them. Per the germline V gene, CDR1 is LGHNT and CDR2 is FRNRAP. CDR3 length: 15 amino acids. This CDR3 reads CASGLGVGGLNTQYF. CDR3 coding DNA: TGTGCTAGTGGTCTGGGGGTCGGGGGGCTGAATACGCAGTATTTT.

V is TRBV6-5 and J is TRBJ1-2; 8 bases align to TRBD1. V lost 5 bases, J lost 4 bases, and 9 bases stayed unmatched. Germline CDR1 is MNHEY and CDR2 is SVGAGI. This CDR3 spans 15 amino acids. CDR3 loop: CASSPYRGEGYGYTF. The CDR3, as DNA: TGTGCCAGCAGTCCTTACAGGGGGGAAGGCTATGGCTACACCTTC.

J is TRBJ2-1 and V is TRBV7-9; TRBD2 matches 9 bases. This CDR3 is built from 15 residues. V dropped 2 bases and J dropped 9; count of bases not matched to a gene: 8. From germline, CDR1 is SEHNR and CDR2 FQNEAQ (reference sequence). The CDR3 nucleotides are TGTGCCAGCAGCTTATCCGGCGGGGGGGCCATTGAGCAGTTCTTC. Its protein is CASSLSGGGAIEQFF.

The chain joins TRBV30 to TRBJ2-5; 7 bases fit TRBD1. The CDR3 contains 16 residues. The germline CDR1 and CDR2 sequences are GTSNPN and SVGIG (reference sequence). The junction had 11 bases not matched to a gene; V was cut back by 1 base and J by 3 bases. CDR3: CAWSAPLPGQKETQYF. In DNA, the CDR3 is TGTGCCTGGAGTGCCCCCCTACCGGGACAGAAAGAGACCCAGTACTTC.

The chain uses TRBV4-3 and TRBJ1-1; D remains ambiguous. Trimming removed 0 bases from V and 1 base from J, with 9 bases in between. Germline V gives CDR1 LGHNA, CDR2 YSLEER. CDR3 size: 15 residues. CDR3: CASSQDRVGNTEAFF. The CDR3 DNA reads TGCGCCAGCAGCCAAGATCGGGTGGGGAACACTGAAGCTTTCTTT.

The chain has TRBV6-6 and TRBJ1-6; 7 positions agree with TRBD1. The CDR3 is made up of 16 amino acids. With 5 bases clipped from V and 6 bases from J, the junction kept 10 bases outside the gene matches. Per germline, CDR1 MNHNY and CDR2 SVGAGI (reference sequence). CDR3 region: CASSNPDRSRNSPLHF. As DNA, the CDR3 is TGTGCCAGCAGTAACCCGGACAGGTCCCGTAATTCACCCCTCCACTTT.

The gene calls are TRBV15 and TRBJ1-1, with D possibly being TRBD1 (5 bases). Per germline, CDR1 LNHNV and CDR2 YYDKDF (reference sequence). Deletions cut 5 bases from V and 2 bases from J, with 12 bases between. The CDR3 spans 14 residues. The chain's CDR3 is CATSATVSNTEAFF. In DNA form, the CDR3 reads TGTGCCACCAGCGCGACAGTTTCCAACACTGAAGCTTTCTTT. Using reference TRBV15 and TRBJ1-1 for the parts outside the CDR3, the full variable domain is DAMVIQNPRYQVTQFGKPVTLSCSQTLNHNVMYWYQQKSSQAPKLLFHYYDKDFNNEADTPDNFQSRRPNTSFCFLDIRSPGLGDTAMYLCATSATVSNTEAFFGQGTRLTVV.

This rearrangement joins TRBV27 to TRBJ1-4; no definite D call. Germline CDR1 MNHEY, CDR2 SMNVEV (reference sequence). The CDR3 consists of 14 residues. V lost 6 bases to trimming and J lost 2 bases, with 10 bases between them. CDR3 coding DNA: TGTGCCAGCAGCCCAGGTTGGACTAATGAAAAACTGTTTTTT. This codes for CASSPGWTNEKLFF.

This clone showed up just a few times. The chain has TRBV19 and TRBJ1-5, with 7 bases that match TRBD1. The germline V gene encodes CDR1 LNHDA and CDR2 SQIVND (reference sequence). V shed 5 bases and J 0 bases; nucleotides not matched to a gene: 7. The CDR3 contains 16 residues. The CDR3 loop is CASSPGQSYSNQPQHF. The CDR3 DNA is TGTGCCAGTAGTCCGGGACAGTCCTATAGCAATCAGCCCCAGCATTTT.

The V call is TRBV29-1, the J call TRBJ2-1, with 8 bases lining up with TRBD2. Trimming removed 0 bases from V and 13 bases from J; junction bases left unmatched: 5. Germline CDR1 reads SQVTM; CDR2 reads ANQGSEA. CDR3 length: 12 amino acids. CDR3 in amino acids: CSVEDDREGQFF. CDR3 coding DNA: TGCAGCGTTGAAGACGACCGGGAGGGTCAGTTCTTC.

V gene TRBV12-5 combines with J gene TRBJ1-3, with D hard to call. The CDR3 runs to 16 residues. V was shortened by 7 bases and J by 0 bases, with 16 bases between the two germline ends. The V gene's germline CDR1 is LGHNT and CDR2 FRNRAP. CDR3 in amino acids: CASDPAESSSGNTIYF. CDR3 DNA sequence: TGTGCTAGTGACCCCGCCGAATCGAGCTCTGGAAACACCATATATTTT.

This clone was observed a few times. The chain is built from TRBV7-9 and TRBJ2-7; D may be TRBD1 (5 bases). Germline values: CDR1 SEHNR, CDR2 FQNEAQ (reference sequence). This CDR3 is 13 amino acids long. V dropped 1 base and J dropped 3 bases, with 7 bases sitting between them. The CDR3 sequence is CASSLGRGYEQYF. CDR3 coding DNA: TGTGCCAGCAGCTTAGGTAGGGGCTACGAGCAGTACTTC.

The chain employs TRBV5-5 and TRBJ1-2, with 9 positions matching TRBD1. After removal of 4 bases from V and 2 bases from J, the junction contained 6 bases not matched to a gene. This CDR3 comprises 15 residues. Germline V gene lookup returns CDR1 SGHKS and CDR2 YYEKEE (reference sequence). The CDR3 reads CASSLNRGLNYGYTF. As DNA, the CDR3 is TGTGCCAGCAGCCTGAACAGGGGGCTAAACTATGGCTACACCTTC.

V usage is TRBV27 and J usage is TRBJ2-7; TRBD2 aligns across 9 bases. Germline lookup yields CDR1 MNHEY and CDR2 SMNVEV (reference sequence). This CDR3 is built from 17 residues. Trimming at V came to 6 bases and at J to 4 bases, leaving 16 bases not matched to a gene. This CDR3 reads CASRRNSGRMSVYEQYF. The CDR3 DNA reads as TGTGCCAGCAGACGAAATAGCGGGAGAATGTCTGTATACGAGCAGTACTTC.